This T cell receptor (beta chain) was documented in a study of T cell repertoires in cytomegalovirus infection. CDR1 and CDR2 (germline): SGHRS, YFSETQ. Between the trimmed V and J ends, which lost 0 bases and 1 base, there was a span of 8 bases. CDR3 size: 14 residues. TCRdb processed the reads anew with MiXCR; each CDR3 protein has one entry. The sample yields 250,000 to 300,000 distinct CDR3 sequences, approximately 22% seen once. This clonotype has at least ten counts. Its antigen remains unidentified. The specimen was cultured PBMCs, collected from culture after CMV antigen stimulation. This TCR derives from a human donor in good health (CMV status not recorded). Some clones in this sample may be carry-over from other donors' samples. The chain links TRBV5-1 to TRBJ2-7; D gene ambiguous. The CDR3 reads CASSLVAYSYEQYF. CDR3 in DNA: TGCGCCAGCAGCTTGGTGGCGTATTCCTACGAGCAGTACTTC.